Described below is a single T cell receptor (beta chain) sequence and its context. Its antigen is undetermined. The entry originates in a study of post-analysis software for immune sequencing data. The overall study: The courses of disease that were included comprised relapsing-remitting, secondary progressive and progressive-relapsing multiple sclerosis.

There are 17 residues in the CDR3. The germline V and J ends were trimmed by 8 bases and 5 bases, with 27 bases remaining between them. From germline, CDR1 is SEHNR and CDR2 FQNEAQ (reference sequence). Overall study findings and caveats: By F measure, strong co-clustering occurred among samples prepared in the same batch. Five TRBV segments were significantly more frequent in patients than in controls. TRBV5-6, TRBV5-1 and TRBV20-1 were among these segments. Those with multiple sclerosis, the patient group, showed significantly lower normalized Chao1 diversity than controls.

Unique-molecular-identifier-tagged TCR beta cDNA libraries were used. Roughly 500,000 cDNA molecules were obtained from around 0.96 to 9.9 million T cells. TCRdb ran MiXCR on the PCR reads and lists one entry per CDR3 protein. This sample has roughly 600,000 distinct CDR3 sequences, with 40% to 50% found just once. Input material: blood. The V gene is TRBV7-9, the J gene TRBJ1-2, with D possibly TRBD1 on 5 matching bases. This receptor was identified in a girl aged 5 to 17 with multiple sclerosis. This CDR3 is CASPSTNGRGKSYGYTF. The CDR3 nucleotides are TGTGCCAGCCCCTCTACCAACGGTCGGGGGAAGAGTTATGGCTACACCTTC.